The clone carrying this TCR beta chain was seen once. The target antigen is unknown. This entry is derived from a study of cytomegalovirus exposure and HLA in healthy donors. Whole-study results and caveats: Cytomegalovirus association was assigned to about 150 TCR beta chains. A later analysis found most CMV-associated TCR beta chains apparently HLA-restricted.

This CDR3 has 15 residues. Looked up from germline, CDR1 is MDHEN and CDR2 is SYDVKM. V gave up 6 bases and J gave up 3 bases, with 14 bases separating them. Primers: 60 Vbeta forward and 13 Jbeta reverse. The data were produced by immunoSEQ multiplex PCR, yet TCRdb's version contains in-frame clones alone and is incomplete. This sample has about 140,000 clones, with just under 85% found just once. The sample taken for sequencing was PBMCs. The rearrangement joins TRBV28 to TRBJ2-2; D is possibly TRBD2 (6 bases). This receptor was obtained from a woman aged 35 to 49 in good health and CMV-seronegative. CDR3 sequence (DNA): TGTGCCAGCAGGGTCGGGACTCTCGACACCGGGGAGCTGTTTTTT. It translates to CASRVGTLDTGELFF.